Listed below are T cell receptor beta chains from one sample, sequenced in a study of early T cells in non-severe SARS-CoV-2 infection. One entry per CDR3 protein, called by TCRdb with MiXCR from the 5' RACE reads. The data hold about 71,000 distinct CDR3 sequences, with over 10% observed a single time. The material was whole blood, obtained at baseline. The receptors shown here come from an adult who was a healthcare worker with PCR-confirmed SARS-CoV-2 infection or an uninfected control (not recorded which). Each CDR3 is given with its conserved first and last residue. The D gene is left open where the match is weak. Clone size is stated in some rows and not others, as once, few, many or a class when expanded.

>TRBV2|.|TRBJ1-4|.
CASRAGETNEKLFF
TGTGCCAGCAGGGCAGGGGAGACTAATGAAAAACTGTTTTTT
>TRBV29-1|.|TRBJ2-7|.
CSVAFWGSYEQYF
TGCAGCGTTGCGTTTTGGGGGTCCTACGAGCAGTACTTC
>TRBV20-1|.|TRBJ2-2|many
CSARDPSGTNTGELFF
TGCAGTGCTAGAGATCCGTCGGGGACGAACACCGGGGAGCTGTTTTTT
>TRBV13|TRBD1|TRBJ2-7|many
CASSTWDRGNEQYF
TGTGCCAGCAGCACATGGGACAGGGGTAACGAGCAGTACTTC
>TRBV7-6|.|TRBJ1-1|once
CASSSRQGSEAFF
TGTGCCAGCAGCTCCCGACAAGGCAGTGAAGCTTTCTTT
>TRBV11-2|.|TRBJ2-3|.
CASKKSGPTDTQYF
TGTGCCAGCAAGAAGAGCGGGCCCACAGATACGCAGTATTTT
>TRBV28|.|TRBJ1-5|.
CAISFSGPSNQPQHF
TGTGCCATTTCTTTCTCAGGACCTAGCAATCAGCCCCAGCATTTT
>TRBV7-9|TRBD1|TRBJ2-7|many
CASSPGQGAYEQYF
TGTGCCAGCAGCCCGGGACAGGGGGCCTACGAGCAGTACTTC
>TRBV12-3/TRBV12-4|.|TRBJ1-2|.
CASSAGVVHGYTF
TGTGCCAGCAGCGCGGGAGTGGTACATGGCTACACCTTC
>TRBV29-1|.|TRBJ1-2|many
CSVVGQGFDGYTF
TGCAGCGTTGTGGGGCAGGGGTTTGATGGCTACACCTTC
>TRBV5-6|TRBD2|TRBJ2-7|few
CASSHGLAGYEQYF
TGTGCCAGCAGCCACGGACTAGCGGGCTACGAGCAGTACTTC
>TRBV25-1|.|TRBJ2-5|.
CAPPLTAHNPVQETQYF
TGTGCCCCCCCCCTGACAGCCCACAATCCCGTTCAAGAGACCCAGTACTTC
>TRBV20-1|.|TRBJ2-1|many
CSVAQESSYNEQFF
TGCAGTGTCGCACAGGAGAGCTCCTACAATGAGCAGTTCTTC
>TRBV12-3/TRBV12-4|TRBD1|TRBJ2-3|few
CASSFLGTGTHTQYF
TGTGCCAGCAGTTTCCTCGGGACAGGGACCCATACGCAGTATTTT
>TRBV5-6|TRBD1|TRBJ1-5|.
CASSFAGGGNQPQHF
TGTGCCAGCAGCTTTGCAGGGGGCGGCAATCAGCCCCAGCATTTT
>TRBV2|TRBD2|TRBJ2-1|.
CASSEAASGVWGNEQFF
TGTGCCAGCAGTGAAGCGGCTAGCGGGGTCTGGGGGAATGAGCAGTTCTTC
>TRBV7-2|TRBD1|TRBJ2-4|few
CASSLTGVSQYF
TGTGCCAGCAGCCTCACAGGGGTCAGTCAGTACTTC
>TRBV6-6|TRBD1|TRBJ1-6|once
CASSTPPGTGGNSPLHF
TGTGCCAGCAGCACCCCCCCGGGGACAGGCGGGAATTCACCCCTCCACTTT
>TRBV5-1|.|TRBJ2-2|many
CASSPGILNTGELFF
TGCGCCAGCAGCCCAGGGATACTGAACACCGGGGAGCTGTTTTTT
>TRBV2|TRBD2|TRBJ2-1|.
CASSSRLAGGPREQFF
TGTGCCAGCAGTTCCCGACTAGCGGGGGGGCCGCGGGAGCAGTTCTTC
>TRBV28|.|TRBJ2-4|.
CASSPGRKNIQYF
TGTGCCAGCAGCCCGGGCCGTAAAAACATTCAGTACTTC
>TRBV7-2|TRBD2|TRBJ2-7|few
CAINLAGQTYEQYF
TGTGCCATAAACTTAGCGGGGCAGACCTACGAGCAGTACTTC
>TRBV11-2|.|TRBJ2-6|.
CASRGQANVLTF
TGTGCCAGCCGCGGACAGGCCAACGTCCTGACTTTC
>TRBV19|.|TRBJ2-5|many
CASSTSGEVETQYF
TGTGCCAGTAGTACGTCCGGGGAGGTGGAGACCCAGTACTTC
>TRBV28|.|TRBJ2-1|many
CASSLAGTVYNEQFF
TGTGCCAGCAGTTTAGCCGGGACTGTCTACAATGAGCAGTTCTTC
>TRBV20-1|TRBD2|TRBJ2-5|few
CSALGLESETQYF
TGCAGTGCTCTAGGACTAGAAAGCGAGACCCAGTACTTC
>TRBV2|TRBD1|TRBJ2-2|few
CASSEGQGVTGELFF
TGTGCCAGCAGTGAAGGGCAGGGGGTCACCGGGGAGCTGTTTTTT
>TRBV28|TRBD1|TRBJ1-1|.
CASSLRGQGGTNTEAFF
TGTGCCAGCAGTTTAAGGGGACAGGGAGGGACGAACACTGAAGCTTTCTTT
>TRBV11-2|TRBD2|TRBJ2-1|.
CASRSNQGNGGYNEQFF
TGTGCCAGCAGGTCCAATCAGGGTAACGGGGGGTACAATGAGCAGTTCTTC
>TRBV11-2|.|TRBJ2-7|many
CASSLVRDYEQYF
TGTGCCAGCAGCTTAGTCCGGGACTACGAGCAGTACTTC
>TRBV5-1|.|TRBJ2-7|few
CASSLTRPSYEQYF
TGCGCCAGCAGCTTGACCCGGCCCAGCTACGAGCAGTACTTC
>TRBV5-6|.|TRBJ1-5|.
CASSLGRQPQHF
TGTGCCAGCAGCTTGGGCCGCCAGCCCCAGCATTTT
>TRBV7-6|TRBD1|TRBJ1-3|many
CASSYGTGQNPGNTIYF
TGTGCCAGCAGCTATGGGACAGGGCAAAACCCTGGAAACACCATATATTTT
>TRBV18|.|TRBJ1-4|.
CASHKGNEKLFF
TGTGCCAGCCACAAGGGAAATGAAAAACTGTTTTTT
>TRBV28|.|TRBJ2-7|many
CASTPEKRDISYEQYF
TGTGCCAGCACCCCGGAAAAGCGGGACATCTCCTACGAGCAGTACTTC
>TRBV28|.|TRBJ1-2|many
CASSPRWQAHYGYTF
TGTGCCAGCAGTCCTCGGTGGCAGGCTCACTATGGCTACACCTTC
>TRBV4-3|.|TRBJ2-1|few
CASSQDGEQGNEQFF
TGCGCCAGCAGCCAAGATGGGGAACAGGGCAATGAGCAGTTCTTC
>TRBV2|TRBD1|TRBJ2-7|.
CASSGNLPGQGIYEQYF
TGTGCCAGCAGTGGAAACCTCCCGGGACAGGGGATATACGAGCAGTACTTC
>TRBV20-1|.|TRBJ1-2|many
CSASPGLLVYGYTF
TGCAGTGCCAGTCCCGGACTTCTGGTGTATGGCTACACCTTC
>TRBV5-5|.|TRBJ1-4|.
CASSLFGQTNEKLFF
TGTGCCAGCAGCTTGTTCGGACAGACTAATGAAAAACTGTTTTTT
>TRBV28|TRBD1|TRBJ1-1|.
CASRETGNREAFF
TGTGCCAGCAGAGAGACAGGGAATAGGGAAGCTTTCTTT
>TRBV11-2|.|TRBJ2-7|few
CASSNPSYEQYF
TGTGCCAGCAGCAACCCCAGCTACGAGCAGTACTTC
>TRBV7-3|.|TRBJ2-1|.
CASSSAPNHNEQFF
TGTGCCAGCAGCTCCGCACCCAACCACAATGAGCAGTTCTTC
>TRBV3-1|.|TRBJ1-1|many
CASSQGEGPAMNTEAFF
TGTGCCAGCAGCCAAGGCGAAGGACCCGCTATGAACACTGAAGCTTTCTTT
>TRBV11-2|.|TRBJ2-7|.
CASSGRQLSYEQYF
TGTGCCAGCAGCGGACGACAGCTATCCTACGAGCAGTACTTC
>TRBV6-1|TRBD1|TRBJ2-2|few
CASSGGTVTGELFF
TGTGCCAGCAGTGGTGGGACAGTTACCGGGGAGCTGTTTTTT
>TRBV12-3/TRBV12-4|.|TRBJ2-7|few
CASRYRTAPSYEQYF
TGTGCCAGCCGATACCGGACAGCCCCCTCCTACGAGCAGTACTTC
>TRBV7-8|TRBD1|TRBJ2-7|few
CASSLAPDRGYEQYF
TGTGCCAGCAGCTTAGCGCCGGACAGGGGCTACGAGCAGTACTTC
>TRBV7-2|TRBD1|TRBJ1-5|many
CASSLGTGSQPQHF
TGTGCCAGCAGCTTGGGGACAGGAAGTCAGCCCCAGCATTTT
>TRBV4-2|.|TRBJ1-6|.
CASSALGDSPLHF
TGTGCCAGCAGCGCGTTAGGGGATTCACCCCTCCACTTT
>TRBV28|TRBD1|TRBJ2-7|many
CASSTGTGSYEQYF
TGTGCCAGCAGTACCGGGACAGGCTCCTACGAGCAGTACTTC